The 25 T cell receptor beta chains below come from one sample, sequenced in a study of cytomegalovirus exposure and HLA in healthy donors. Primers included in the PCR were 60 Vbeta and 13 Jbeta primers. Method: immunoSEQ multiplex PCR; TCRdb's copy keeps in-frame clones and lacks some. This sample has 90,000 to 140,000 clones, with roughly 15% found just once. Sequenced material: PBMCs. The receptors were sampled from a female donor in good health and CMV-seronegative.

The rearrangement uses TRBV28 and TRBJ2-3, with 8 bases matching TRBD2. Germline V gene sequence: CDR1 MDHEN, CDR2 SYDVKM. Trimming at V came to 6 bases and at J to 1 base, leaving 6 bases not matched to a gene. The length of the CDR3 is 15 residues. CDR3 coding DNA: TGTGCCAGCAGACCCGGAGCGGGAGGCACAGATACGCAGTATTTT. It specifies CASRPGAGGTDTQYF. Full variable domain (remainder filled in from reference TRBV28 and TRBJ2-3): DVKVTQSSRYLVKRTGEKVFLECVQDMDHENMFWYRQDPGLGLRLIYFSYDVKMKEKGDIPEGYSVSREKKERFSLILESASTNQTSMYLCASRPGAGGTDTQYFGPGTRLTVL.

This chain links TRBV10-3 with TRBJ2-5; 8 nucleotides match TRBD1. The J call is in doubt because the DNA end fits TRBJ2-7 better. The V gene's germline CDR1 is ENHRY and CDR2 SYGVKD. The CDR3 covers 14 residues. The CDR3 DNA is TGTGCCGTAAACCGGGACAGGACGTCCTACGAGCAGTACTTC. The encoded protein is CAVNRDRTSYEQYF.

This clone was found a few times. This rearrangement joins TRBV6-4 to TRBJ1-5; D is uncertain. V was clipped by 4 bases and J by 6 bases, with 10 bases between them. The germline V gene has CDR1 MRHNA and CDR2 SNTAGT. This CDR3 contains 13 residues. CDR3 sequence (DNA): TGTGCCAGCAGTGTCGAGGCGAGTCAGCCCCAGCATTTT. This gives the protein CASSVEASQPQHF.

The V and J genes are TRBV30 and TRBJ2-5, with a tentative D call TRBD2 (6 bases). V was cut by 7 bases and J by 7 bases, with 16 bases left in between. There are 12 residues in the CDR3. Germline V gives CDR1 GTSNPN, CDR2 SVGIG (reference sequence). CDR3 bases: TGTGCCTCTACATTGACTAGTCGGACCCAGTACTTC. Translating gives CASTLTSRTQYF.

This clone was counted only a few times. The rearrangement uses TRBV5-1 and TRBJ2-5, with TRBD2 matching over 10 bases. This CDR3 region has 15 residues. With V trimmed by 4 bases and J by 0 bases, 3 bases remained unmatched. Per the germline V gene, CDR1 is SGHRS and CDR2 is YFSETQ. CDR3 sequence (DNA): TGCGCCAGCAGCCACGGGACTAGCGACCAAGAGACCCAGTACTTC. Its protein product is CASSHGTSDQETQYF.

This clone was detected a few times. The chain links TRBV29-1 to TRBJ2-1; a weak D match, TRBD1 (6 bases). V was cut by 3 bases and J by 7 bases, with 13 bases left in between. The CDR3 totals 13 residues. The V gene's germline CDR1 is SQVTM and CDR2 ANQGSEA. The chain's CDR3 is CSVDAGTRNEQFF. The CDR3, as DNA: TGCAGCGTTGACGCCGGGACACGTAATGAGCAGTTCTTC.

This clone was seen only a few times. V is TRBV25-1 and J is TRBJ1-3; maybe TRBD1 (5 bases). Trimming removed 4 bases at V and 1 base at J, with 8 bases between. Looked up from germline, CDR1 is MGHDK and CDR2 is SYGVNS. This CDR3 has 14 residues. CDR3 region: CASSVDSSGNTIYF. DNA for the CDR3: TGTGCCAGCAGTGTAGACAGTTCTGGAAACACCATATATTTT. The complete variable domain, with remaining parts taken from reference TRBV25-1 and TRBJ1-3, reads EADIYQTPRYLVIGTGKKITLECSQTMGHDKMYWYQQDPGMELHLIHYSYGVNSTEKGDLSSESTVSRIRTEHFPLTLESARPSHTSQYLCASSVDSSGNTIYFGEGSWLTVV.

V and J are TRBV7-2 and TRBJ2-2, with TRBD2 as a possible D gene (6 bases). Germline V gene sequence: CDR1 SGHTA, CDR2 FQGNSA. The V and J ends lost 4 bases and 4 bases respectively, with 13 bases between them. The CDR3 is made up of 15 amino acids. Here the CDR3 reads CASSSAGSGTGELFF. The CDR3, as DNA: TGTGCCAGCAGCTCGGCCGGGAGTGGCACCGGGGAGCTGTTTTTT. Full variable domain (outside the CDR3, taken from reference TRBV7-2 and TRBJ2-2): GAGVSQSPSNKVTEKGKDVELRCDPISGHTALYWYRQSLGQGLEFLIYFQGNSAPDKSGLPSDRFSAERTGGSVSTLTIQRTQQEDSAVYLCASSSAGSGTGELFFGEGSRLTVL.

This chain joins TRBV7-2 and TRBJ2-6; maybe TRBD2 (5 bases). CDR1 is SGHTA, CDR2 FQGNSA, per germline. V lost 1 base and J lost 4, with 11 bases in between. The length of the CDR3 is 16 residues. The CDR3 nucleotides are TGTGCCAGCAGCTTAGGTGAAGGGAGAGGGGCCAACGTCCTGACTTTC. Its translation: CASSLGEGRGANVLTF. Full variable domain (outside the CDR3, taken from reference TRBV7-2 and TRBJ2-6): GAGVSQSPSNKVTEKGKDVELRCDPISGHTALYWYRQSLGQGLEFLIYFQGNSAPDKSGLPSDRFSAERTGGSVSTLTIQRTQQEDSAVYLCASSLGEGRGANVLTFGAGSRLTVL.

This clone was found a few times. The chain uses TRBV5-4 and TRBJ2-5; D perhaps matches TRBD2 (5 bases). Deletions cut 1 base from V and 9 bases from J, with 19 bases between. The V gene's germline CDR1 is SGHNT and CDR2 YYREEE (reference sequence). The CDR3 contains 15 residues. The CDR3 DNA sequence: TGTGCCAGCAGCTTGTTCGGATGGGAGAACGGGGCCCAGTACTTC. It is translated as CASSLFGWENGAQYF.

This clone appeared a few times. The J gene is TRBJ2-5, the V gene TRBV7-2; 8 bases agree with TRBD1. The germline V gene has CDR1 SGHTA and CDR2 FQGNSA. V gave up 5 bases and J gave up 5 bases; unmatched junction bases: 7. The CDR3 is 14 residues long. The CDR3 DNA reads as TGTGCCAGCAGCGACGGACAGGGTATGGAGACCCAGTACTTC. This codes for CASSDGQGMETQYF.

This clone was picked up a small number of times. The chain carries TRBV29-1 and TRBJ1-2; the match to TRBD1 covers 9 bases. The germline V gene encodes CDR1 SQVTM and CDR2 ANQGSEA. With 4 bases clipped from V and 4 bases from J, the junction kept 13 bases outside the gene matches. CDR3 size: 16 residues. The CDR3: CSVVGTGSLYAYGYTF. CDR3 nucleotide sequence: TGCAGCGTTGTCGGGACAGGGAGCCTGTACGCCTATGGCTACACCTTC.

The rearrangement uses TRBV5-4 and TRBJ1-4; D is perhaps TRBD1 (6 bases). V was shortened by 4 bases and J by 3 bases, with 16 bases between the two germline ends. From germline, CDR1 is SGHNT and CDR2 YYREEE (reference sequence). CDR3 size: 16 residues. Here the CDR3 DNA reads TGTGCCAGCAGCCCCGGGACAACAGGGCCTAATGAAAAACTGTTTTTT. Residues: CASSPGTTGPNEKLFF.

Here the CDR3 reads CAWSGVAVGGAGEKLFF. The CDR3 coding sequence is TGTGCCTGGAGTGGAGTGGCAGTAGGGGGGGCGGGGGAAAAACTGTTTTTT. V is TRBV30 and J is TRBJ1-4, with D possibly TRBD1 on 6 matching bases. This CDR3 contains 17 residues. V gave up 1 base and J gave up 8 bases, with 23 bases separating them. Per the germline V gene, CDR1 is GTSNPN and CDR2 is SVGIG (reference sequence).

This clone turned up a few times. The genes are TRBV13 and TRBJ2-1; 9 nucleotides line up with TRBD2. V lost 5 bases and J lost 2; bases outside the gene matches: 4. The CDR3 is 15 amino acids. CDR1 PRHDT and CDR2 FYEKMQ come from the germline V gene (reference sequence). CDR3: CASSSRTSAYNEQFF. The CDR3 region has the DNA TGTGCCAGCAGCAGCAGGACTAGCGCCTACAATGAGCAGTTCTTC.

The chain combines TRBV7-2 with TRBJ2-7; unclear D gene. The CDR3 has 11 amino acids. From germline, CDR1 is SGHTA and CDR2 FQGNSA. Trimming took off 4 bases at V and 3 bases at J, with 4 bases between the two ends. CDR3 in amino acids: CASSSYYEQYF. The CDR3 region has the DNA TGTGCCAGCAGCTCTTACTACGAGCAGTACTTC.

The CDR3 is CASSGGKSGLETQYF. The CDR3 DNA reads as TGCGCCAGCAGTGGCGGAAAGTCAGGGTTGGAGACCCAGTACTTC. The J gene is TRBJ2-5, the V gene TRBV10-1, with a possible D match to TRBD1 (5 bases). Per the germline V gene, CDR1 is WNHNN and CDR2 is SYGVQD (reference sequence). The CDR3 loop spans 15 amino acids. V lost 4 bases and J 5 bases, leaving 17 bases between the germline ends.

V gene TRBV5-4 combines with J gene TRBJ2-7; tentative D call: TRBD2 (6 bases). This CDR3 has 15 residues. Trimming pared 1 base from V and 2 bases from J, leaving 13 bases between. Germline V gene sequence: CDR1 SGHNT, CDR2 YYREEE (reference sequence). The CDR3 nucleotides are TGTGCCAGCAGCTTGAGGAGACTAGGACCCTACGAGCAGTACTTC. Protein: CASSLRRLGPYEQYF.

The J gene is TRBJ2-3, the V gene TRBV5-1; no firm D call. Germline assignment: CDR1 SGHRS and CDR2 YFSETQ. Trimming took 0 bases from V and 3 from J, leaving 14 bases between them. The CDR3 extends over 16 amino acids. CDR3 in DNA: TGCGCCAGCAGCTTGGTGCCGGGTGCTGTGACAGATACGCAGTATTTT. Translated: CASSLVPGAVTDTQYF.

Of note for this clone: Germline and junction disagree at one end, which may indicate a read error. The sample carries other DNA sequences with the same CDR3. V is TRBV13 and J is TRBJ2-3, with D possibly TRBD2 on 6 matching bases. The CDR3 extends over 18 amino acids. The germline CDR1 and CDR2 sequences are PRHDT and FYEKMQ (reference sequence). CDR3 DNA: TGCGCCAGCAGCATTAGCTTAGGTGCGGGGCGGAGCACAGATACGCAGTATTTT. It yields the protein CASSISLGAGRSTDTQYF.

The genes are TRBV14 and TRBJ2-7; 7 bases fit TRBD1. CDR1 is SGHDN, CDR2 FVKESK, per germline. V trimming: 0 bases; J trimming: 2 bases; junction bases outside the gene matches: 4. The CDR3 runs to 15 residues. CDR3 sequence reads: CASSQDSGTAYEQYF. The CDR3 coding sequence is TGTGCCAGCAGCCAAGATTCGGGGACAGCCTACGAGCAGTACTTC.

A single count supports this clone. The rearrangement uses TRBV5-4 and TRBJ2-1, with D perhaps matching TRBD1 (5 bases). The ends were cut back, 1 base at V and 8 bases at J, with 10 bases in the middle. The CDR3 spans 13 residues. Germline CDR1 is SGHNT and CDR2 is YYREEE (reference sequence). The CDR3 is CASSLSPRDEQFF. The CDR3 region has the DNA TGTGCCAGCAGCTTGAGCCCCAGGGATGAGCAGTTCTTC.

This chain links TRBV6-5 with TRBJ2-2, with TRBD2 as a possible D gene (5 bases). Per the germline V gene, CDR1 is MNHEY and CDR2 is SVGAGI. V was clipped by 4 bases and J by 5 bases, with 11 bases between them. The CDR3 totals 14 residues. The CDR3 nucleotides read TGTGCCAGCAGTTGGGCGGGCAATACCGGGGAGCTGTTTTTT. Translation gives CASSWAGNTGELFF.

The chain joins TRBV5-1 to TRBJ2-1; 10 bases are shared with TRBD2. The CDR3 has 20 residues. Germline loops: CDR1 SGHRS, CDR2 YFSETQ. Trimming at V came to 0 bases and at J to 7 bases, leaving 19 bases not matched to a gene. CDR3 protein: CASSLARPSGSLGVRNEQFF. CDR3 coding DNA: TGCGCCAGCAGCTTGGCTCGCCCTAGCGGGAGTCTTGGTGTTAGGAATGAGCAGTTCTTC.

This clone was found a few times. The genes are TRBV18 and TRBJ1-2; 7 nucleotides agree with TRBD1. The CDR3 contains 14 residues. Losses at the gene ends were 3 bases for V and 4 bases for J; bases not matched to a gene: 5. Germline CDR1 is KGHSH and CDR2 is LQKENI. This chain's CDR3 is CASSPGTVIYGYTF. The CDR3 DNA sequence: TGTGCCAGCTCACCCGGGACAGTAATCTATGGCTACACCTTC.